The 26 T cell receptor beta chains reported below all come from one sample, sequenced in a study of immune heterogeneity within non-small cell lung tumors. Multiplex PCR with 32 V and 13 J primers amplified TCR beta CDR3. TCRdb re-analysed the multiplex PCR reads in MiXCR, keeping a single row per CDR3 protein. Seen here are 4,500 to 7,000 distinct CDR3 sequences, 22% observed once, and the top ten hold roughly 17%. Bulk tumor genomic DNA, 450 to 750 ng per sample, was the template. Far-apart biopsies, several per primary tumor, were taken during surgery. Those enrolled were patients newly diagnosed with untreated non-small cell lung cancer and undergoing curative surgery. Sequencing input: lung tumor tissue. These receptors came from a man between 60 and 75 years old with non-small cell lung cancer.

By share, this clonotype counts as medium-sized. The chain combines TRBV20-1 with TRBJ2-4, with D hard to call. This CDR3 is 14 amino acids long. The V gene lost 3 bases and the J gene lost 0 bases, with 9 bases spanning the gap. Per germline, CDR1 DFQATT and CDR2 SNEGSKA (reference sequence). Written as DNA, the CDR3 is TGCAGTGCTAGCGGGCAACTAGCCAAAAACATTCAGTACTTC. This codes for CSASGQLAKNIQYF.

With respect to this clonotype: This may stem from a read error, because a much larger clone lies one nucleotide away. The gene calls are TRBV2 and TRBJ2-5; no clear D. This CDR3 contains 13 residues. Germline V gene sequence: CDR1 SNHLY, CDR2 FYNNEI. The V end lost 3 bases, the J end lost 5 bases, and 10 bases lay between the germline ends. CDR3 in DNA: TGTGCCAGCAGTGACATCACTCCCGAGACCCAGTACTTC. Amino acids: CASSDITPETQYF.

This clonotype qualifies as medium-sized. Relative to the germline gene, one junction end is altered; a read error may explain this. The V call is TRBV29-1, the J call TRBJ2-7; 10 nucleotides agree with TRBD2. This CDR3 spans 16 amino acids. CDR1 and CDR2 from the germline V gene are SQVTM and ANQGSEA. This chain's CDR3 is CSVEVPLAGVGYVQYF. The CDR3 region has the DNA TGCAGCGTTGAAGTTCCTCTAGCGGGAGTGGGCTACGTGCAGTACTTC.

The rearrangement joins TRBV5-6 to TRBJ2-4; the match to TRBD2 covers 9 bases. The CDR3 is 14 amino acids. After removal of 2 bases from V and 4 bases from J, the junction contained 1 base not matched to a gene. Germline V gene lookup returns CDR1 SGHDT and CDR2 YYEEEE. CDR3 loop: CASSFSGGKNIQYF. DNA of the CDR3: TGTGCCAGCAGCTTTAGCGGGGGAAAAAACATTCAGTACTTC.

Notes on this clonotype: A much larger clone is a single base away; this may be a read error. J is TRBJ1-2 and V is TRBV5-5; D possibly corresponds to TRBD1 (5 bases). Deletions cut 4 bases from V and 4 bases from J, with 17 bases between. The CDR3 is 15 amino acids. CDR1 is SGHKS and CDR2 is YYEKEE in the germline V gene (reference sequence). CDR3 DNA: TGTGCCAGCAGCCCCGCAGGGCCCGTGGGCTATGGCTACACCTTC. This gives the protein CASSPAGPVGYGYTF.

A word on this clonotype: Lacking the conserved final phenylalanine or tryptophan, this CDR3 likely reflects a read error. V and J are TRBV6-1 and TRBJ1-2; D is uncertain. The germline V gene has CDR1 MNHNS and CDR2 SASEGT. This CDR3 region has 17 residues. The CDR3 DNA sequence: TGTGCCAGCGGTGAGGGAACCTTGCCAGAAAGTTGGTTTGGCTACACCTTG. Translated: CASGEGTLPESWFGYTL.

The table lists this clonotype with many counts. The chain employs TRBV7-9 and TRBJ1-4; D ambiguous. Trimming removed 2 bases at V and 8 bases at J, with 15 bases between. This CDR3 has 15 residues. Germline CDR1 reads SEHNR; CDR2 reads FQNEAQ (reference sequence). In nucleotides, the CDR3 is TGTGCCAGCAGCTTAAGGACGGGTGCGGGCGAAAAACTGTTTTTT. This encodes CASSLRTGAGEKLFF.

This clonotype is deemed large. V is TRBV19 and J is TRBJ1-2; no reliable D call. V dropped 4 bases and J dropped 4 bases, with 4 bases sitting between them. Germline V gene data show CDR1 as LNHDA and CDR2 as SQIVND (reference sequence). The CDR3 sequence is 11 residues long. CDR3 sequence reads: CASSTSYGYTF. The CDR3 region has the DNA TGTGCCAGTAGTACGAGCTATGGCTACACCTTC.

This clonotype ranks as medium-sized. V and J are TRBV7-9 and TRBJ1-5, with a tentative D call TRBD1 (6 bases). Trimming took off 3 bases at V and 2 bases at J, with 17 bases between the two ends. The germline gives CDR1 SEHNR, CDR2 FQNEAQ (reference sequence). The CDR3 loop spans 17 amino acids. CDR3 nucleotides: TGTGCCAGCAGCTTTATTCAGGGGAATGCGGGCAATCAGCCCCAGCATTTT. Residues: CASSFIQGNAGNQPQHF.

To note about this clonotype: One end of the junction varies from germline; a read error may be responsible. The chain joins TRBV12-3 or TRBV12-4 to TRBJ2-5; D is possibly TRBD2 (5 bases). This CDR3 spans 13 amino acids. CDR3 in DNA: TGTGGCAGCAGCCGGACTGTCCAAGAGACCCAGTACTTC. This codes for CGSSRTVQETQYF.

This clonotype has ten or more counts. This sequence joins TRBV7-3 and TRBJ2-2; D is unresolved. Per germline, CDR1 SGHTA and CDR2 FQGTGA. The ends were cut back, 2 bases at V and 6 bases at J, with 7 bases in the middle. This CDR3 has 13 residues. The CDR3 DNA follows: TGTGCCAGCAGCTTACTACCCTCCGGGGAGCTGTTTTTT. Its protein product is CASSLLPSGELFF. Full variable domain (outside the CDR3, taken from reference TRBV7-3 and TRBJ2-2): GAGVSQTPSNKVTEKGKYVELRCDPISGHTALYWYRQSLGQGPEFLIYFQGTGAADDSGLPNDRFFAVRPEGSVSTLKIQRTERGDSAVYLCASSLLPSGELFFGEGSRLTVL.

This clonotype was found many times. Compared with germline, one end of the junction differs, possibly owing to a read error. V is TRBV5-1 and J is TRBJ2-2, with TRBD2 as a possible D gene (6 bases). Germline V gene data show CDR1 as SGHRS and CDR2 as YFSETQ. The CDR3 loop spans 15 amino acids. The CDR3 DNA reads as TGCGCCAGCACCCCCGCGGAGGGAAGCACCGGAGAGCTGTTTTTT. Translating it yields CASTPAEGSTGELFF.

This clonotype was detected many times. V usage is TRBV30 and J usage is TRBJ1-5; no clear D gene. This CDR3 is built from 14 residues. Germline V gene sequence: CDR1 GTSNPN, CDR2 SVGIG (reference sequence). V dropped 0 bases and J dropped 6 bases, with 12 bases sitting between them. The CDR3 coding sequence is TGTGCCTGGAGTGTAACGGGGAAGGGTCAGCCCCAGCATTTT. It codes for CAWSVTGKGQPQHF. The variable domain in full, completed from reference TRBV30 and TRBJ1-5, reads SQTIHQWPATLVQPVGSPLSLECTVEGTSNPNLYWYRQAAGRGLQLLFYSVGIGQISSEVPQNLSASRPQDRQFILSSKKLLLSDSGFYLCAWSVTGKGQPQHFGDGTRLSIL.

This clonotype has a handful of counts. The CDR3 region is CAWSQRTQETQYF. The DNA of the CDR3 is TGTGCCTGGAGTCAGAGGACCCAAGAGACCCAGTACTTC. The rearrangement links TRBV30 to TRBJ2-5, with D uncertain. V lost 2 bases to trimming and J lost 1 base, with 8 bases between them. This CDR3 contains 13 residues. Germline V gene sequence: CDR1 GTSNPN, CDR2 SVGIG (reference sequence).

In regard to this clonotype: This may be a read error: a much more frequent sequence differs by one nucleotide. Since the CDR3 does not end with the conserved phenylalanine or tryptophan, this likely comes from a read error. The rearrangement uses TRBV4-1 and TRBJ2-7; 12 nucleotides agree with TRBD1. This CDR3 has 17 residues. Germline V CDR1 and CDR2: MGHRA, YSYEKL. Germline trimming cut 4 bases from V and 5 bases from J; bases unmatched to any gene: 12. The CDR3 here is CASSLTFGTGGFNEQYL. CDR3 in DNA: TGCGCCAGCAGCCTCACTTTTGGGACAGGGGGCTTCAACGAGCAGTACCTC.

This clonotype counts as medium-sized (0.01 to 0.1%). The chain employs TRBV20-1 and TRBJ2-7, with a possible D match to TRBD2 (6 bases). CDR3 length equals 15 residues. CDR1 is DFQATT, CDR2 SNEGSKA, per germline (reference sequence). Trimming stripped 6 bases from V and 7 bases from J, with 25 bases between. The CDR3 region is CSAGGGGSRTTEQYF. CDR3 in DNA: TGCAGTGCGGGGGGTGGAGGTTCCCGGACTACGGAGCAGTACTTC.

This clonotype is medium-sized (0.01 to 0.1%). V and J are TRBV28 and TRBJ2-7; 11 nucleotides align to TRBD2. Germline lookup yields CDR1 MDHEN and CDR2 SYDVKM. This CDR3 is built from 16 residues. Losses at the gene ends were 8 bases for V and 0 bases for J; bases not matched to a gene: 9. The CDR3 reads CASSGLAASNSYEQYF. The CDR3 DNA follows: TGTGCCAGCTCGGGACTAGCGGCTTCAAACTCCTACGAGCAGTACTTC.

This clonotype is labeled as medium-sized. This chain uses TRBV18 with TRBJ1-4; D possibly corresponds to TRBD1 (5 bases). Trimming took 4 bases from V and 8 from J, leaving 17 bases between them. Per the germline V gene, CDR1 is KGHSH and CDR2 is LQKENI. The CDR3 is 15 amino acids. The CDR3 sequence is CASSRGHIKYEKLFF. CDR3 bases: TGTGCCAGCTCACGAGGACATATAAAGTACGAAAAACTGTTTTTT. The complete variable domain, with remaining parts taken from reference TRBV18 and TRBJ1-4, reads NAGVMQNPRHLVRRRGQEARLRCSPMKGHSHVYWYRQLPEEGLKFMVYLQKENIIDESGMPKERFSAEFPKEGPSILRIQQVVRGDSAAYFCASSRGHIKYEKLFFGSGTQLSVL.

This clonotype was recorded at least ten times. CDR3 protein: CASSLGGAPGTIPNTGELFF. The CDR3 DNA is TGTGCCAGCAGCTTAGGAGGGGCCCCCGGGACTATCCCGAACACCGGGGAGCTGTTTTTT. The gene calls are TRBV13 and TRBJ2-2, with 7 bases matching TRBD2. The germline CDR1 and CDR2 sequences are PRHDT and FYEKMQ (reference sequence). The CDR3 extends over 20 amino acids. Trimming at V came to 0 bases and at J to 0 bases, leaving 13 bases not matched to a gene.

This clonotype was seen more than once but under ten times. The V gene is TRBV2, the J gene TRBJ1-2; D is uncertain. The CDR3 contains 15 residues. Germline loops: CDR1 SNHLY, CDR2 FYNNEI. Trimming removed 8 bases from V and 7 bases from J, with 23 bases in between. CDR3 in DNA: TGTGCCAGCGAGAGTAGCGACACACAGAGCATTGGCTACACCTTC. This translates into CASESSDTQSIGYTF.

Notes on this clonotype: With a much larger clone just one base away, this may be a read error. The chain combines TRBV30 with TRBJ1-1, with D unclear. V shed 4 bases and J shed 3 bases, with 12 bases lying between them. The CDR3 loop spans 13 amino acids. CDR1 and CDR2 (germline): GTSNPN, SVGIG (reference sequence). In DNA, the CDR3 is TGTGCCTGGACCAGCACAGCGGACACTGAAGCTTTCTTT. Its protein product is CAWTSTADTEAFF.

This clonotype was found many times. Here the CDR3 reads CASQWGGGVLNTGELFF. CDR3 sequence (DNA): TGTGCCAGCCAGTGGGGCGGAGGAGTCCTTAACACCGGGGAGCTGTTTTTT. The chain employs TRBV6-1 and TRBJ2-2, with D perhaps TRBD1 or TRBD2 (5 bases each). Looked up from germline, CDR1 is MNHNS and CDR2 is SASEGT. V was cut by 8 bases and J by 2 bases, with 21 bases left in between. The CDR3 runs to 17 residues.

A remark on this clonotype: A much larger clone differs from this one at a single base, so this may be a read error. In this CDR3 the conserved last residue, phenylalanine or tryptophan, is missing, so a read error is likely. Because the CDR3's place on the DNA is in doubt, the DNA is left out and the CDR3 is given as listed by TCRdb. V is TRBV20-1 and J is TRBJ2-1; TRBD2, the table's D call, was not compared with the DNA. Counting both end residues, the CDR3 totals 11 amino acids. Germline V gene data show CDR1 as DFQATT and CDR2 as SNEGSKA (reference sequence). CDR3 protein: CSALAGFVEFL.

This clonotype was recorded at least ten times. V and J are TRBV27 and TRBJ1-1; a weak D match, TRBD1 (6 bases). Germline assignment: CDR1 MNHEY and CDR2 SMNVEV (reference sequence). This CDR3 is 12 amino acids long. With 8 bases removed from V and 11 bases from J, the gap between germline ends came to 18 bases. The CDR3 region has the DNA TGTGCCAGCTCCGAGTTGGGGGGCCAGGCTTTCTTT. It specifies CASSELGGQAFF.

This clonotype is medium-sized within its sample. The chain links TRBV7-9 to TRBJ2-3; 7 nucleotides match TRBD2. V was pared by 8 bases and J by 0 bases, with 5 bases of the junction left unmatched. The CDR3 covers 14 residues. Per germline, CDR1 SEHNR and CDR2 FQNEAQ (reference sequence). CDR3 loop: CASRLASSTDTQYF. CDR3 bases: TGTGCCAGCCGACTAGCTTCTAGCACAGATACGCAGTATTTT.

About this clonotype: One end of the junction fails to match germline, which may point to a read error. The V and J genes are TRBV9 and TRBJ2-1; the match to TRBD2 covers 7 bases. The CDR3 covers 14 residues. Germline V lookup: CDR1 SGDLS, CDR2 YYNGEE. CDR3 in DNA: TGTGCCAGCAGCACGAGCGGGACTTACAATGTGCAGTTCTTC. It translates to CASSTSGTYNVQFF.